This T cell receptor beta chain came from a study of molecular identifiers for immune sequencing clone quantification (dated by TCRdb to between 2017 and 2018). About the investigation overall: In a replicate experiment, RNA from about 20,000 or 100,000 naive CD8 T cells was split into five aliquots, four of which were sequenced. This methods study used CD8 T cells to benchmark TCR RNA copy counting and molecular-identifier clustering-based TCR repertoire sequencing (MIDCIRS). The full study reports these points: When barcode sub-clustering was left out, chimeric consensus sequences inflated TCR diversity, with chimeras reaching as high as 47%. Modeling gave around 2.7 recovered TCR RNA copies per cell versus about 10 by digital PCR, implying approximately 32% capture efficiency. The naive libraries included spiked-in Jurkat TCR RNA (roughly nine copies' worth), and this Jurkat TCR RNA is not part of the donor repertoire. Clones above 20 RNA copies held over 98% of molecules in CMV-specific effector cells but under 1% in naive cells. Highly expanded clone sizes could be underestimated if identical TCR molecules share a barcode. A single cell's worth of spiked-in Jurkat TCR RNA was reported detectable even among about 1.1 million naive CD8 T cells.

The library was generated by PCR. The sequencing machine was an Illumina HiSeq 4000. Bulk TCR libraries were prepared as previously described, using TCR primers listed in Table S5. Purification of total RNA was performed with the Qiagen AllPrep DNA/RNA kit. Reads from multiple sequencing runs of the same library were pooled before analysis. Processing in the source paper ran as follows. Only reads with exact TCR constant sequence were kept, trimmed to 150 nt, and grouped by their 12-nt molecular barcodes. Reads in each barcode group were sub-clustered using a 15% Levenshtein threshold, and a quality-weighted consensus sequence was built for each RNA molecule. Non-functional sequences were discarded, and so were lower-count sequences lying one edit away from another sequence. Barcode sub-clusters with fewer than 20% of the maximum read count were removed, based on fitting two negative binomial distributions. TCRdb reran the public reads through fastp at Q25 and MiXCR, keeping productive beta chains. Rows are combined by CDR3 protein, so each entry shows the most common genes and DNA. The V and J calls, along with clone size, are taken from TCRdb and not from the paper's own processing. The sample data list about half a million distinct CDR3 sequences, and roughly a fifth of these were observed just once. The leading ten clones occupy around 0.84% of the sample.

Cut back by 4 bases and 4 bases, the V and J ends lie 10 bases apart. Reading from cysteine to phenylalanine, the CDR3 counts 14 amino acids. Just the 42-base CDR3 DNA is kept, in frame starting at base 1. Reading the germline V gene gives CDR1 KGHDR and CDR2 SFDVKD. Libraries of naive CD8 T cells were built from anywhere between about 17,000 and 1,000,000 sorted cells, with 10%, 30% or 50% of the purified RNA used. On a BD FACSAria II, naive CD8 T cells were FACS-sorted as CD8+CD4-CCR7+CD45RA+ and collected into RLT Plus buffer. To test detection sensitivity, Jurkat RNA equal to around 10 TCR copies was added to samples of roughly 18,000-1,100,000 naive CD8 T cells. Enrichment of CD8 T cells was performed with RosetteSep CD8+ T Cell Enrichment Cocktail and Ficoll-Paque, after which ACK red cell lysis was carried out. About this clonotype: It has no known antigen specificity. No base quality values were provided; no much bigger clone lies one nucleotide off.

The chain employs TRBV24-1 and TRBJ2-1, with the D gene call left open. The source of this sequence is a human donor in good health. Some libraries in this study had Jurkat cell RNA spiked in. Sequencing input: naive CD8+ T cells from blood, with Jurkat cell RNA spiked in. In light of the paper, this sample's cell subset or site label describes: FACS-sorted CD8+CD4-CCR7+CD45RA+ naive T cells. Read as DNA, the sequence is TGTGCCACCAGTGAATCGGACGGATACAATGAGCAGTTCTTC. Protein translation: CATSESDGYNEQFF.